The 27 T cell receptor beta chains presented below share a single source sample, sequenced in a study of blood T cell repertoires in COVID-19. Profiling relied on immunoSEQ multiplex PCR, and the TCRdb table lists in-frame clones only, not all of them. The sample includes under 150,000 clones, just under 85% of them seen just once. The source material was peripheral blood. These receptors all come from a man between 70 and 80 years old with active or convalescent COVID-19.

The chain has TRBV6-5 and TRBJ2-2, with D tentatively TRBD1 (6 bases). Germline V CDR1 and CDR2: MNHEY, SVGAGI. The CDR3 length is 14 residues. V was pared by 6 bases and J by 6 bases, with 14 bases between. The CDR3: CASSPGVASGELFF. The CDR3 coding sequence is TGTGCCAGCAGCCCAGGGGTAGCGTCCGGGGAGCTGTTTTTT.

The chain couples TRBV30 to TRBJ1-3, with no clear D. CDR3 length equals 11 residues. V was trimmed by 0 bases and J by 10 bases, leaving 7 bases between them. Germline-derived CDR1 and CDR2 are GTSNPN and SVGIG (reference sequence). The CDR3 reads CAWSVLSTIYF. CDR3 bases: TGTGCCTGGAGTGTTTTATCTACCATATATTTT.

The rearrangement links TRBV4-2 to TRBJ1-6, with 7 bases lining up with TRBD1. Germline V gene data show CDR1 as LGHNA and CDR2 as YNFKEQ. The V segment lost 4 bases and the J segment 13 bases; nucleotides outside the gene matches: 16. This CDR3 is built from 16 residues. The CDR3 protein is CASSPTTGQMLSPLHF. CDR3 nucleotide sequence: TGTGCCAGCAGCCCGACAACGGGACAGATGTTGTCGCCCCTCCACTTT.

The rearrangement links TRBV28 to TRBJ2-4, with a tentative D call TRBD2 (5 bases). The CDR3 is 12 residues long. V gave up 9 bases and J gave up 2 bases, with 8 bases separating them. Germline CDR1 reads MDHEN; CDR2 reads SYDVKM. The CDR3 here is CASRGSKNIQYF. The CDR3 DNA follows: TGTGCCAGTCGAGGGTCCAAAAACATTCAGTACTTC.

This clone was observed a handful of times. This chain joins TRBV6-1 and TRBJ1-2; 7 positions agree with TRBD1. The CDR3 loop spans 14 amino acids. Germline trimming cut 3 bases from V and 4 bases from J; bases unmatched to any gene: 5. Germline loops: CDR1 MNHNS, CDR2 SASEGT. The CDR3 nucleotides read TGTGCCAGCAGTGACGGGCAGGGGGGCTATGGCTACACCTTC. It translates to CASSDGQGGYGYTF.

CDR3 nucleotide sequence: TGTGCCAGCAGAGACGGGGAGAAACCCTACGAGCAGTACTTC. Its protein product is CASRDGEKPYEQYF. This chain connects TRBV6-6 to TRBJ2-7, with D possibly being TRBD2 (5 bases). CDR1 is MNHNY, CDR2 SVGAGI, per germline (reference sequence). Trimming removed 6 bases from V and 2 bases from J, with 14 bases in between. This CDR3 has 14 amino acids.

CDR3 region: CASSLEGEHGYTF. CDR3 in DNA: TGCGCCAGCAGCTTGGAAGGGGAACATGGCTACACCTTC. The V and J genes are TRBV5-1 and TRBJ1-2, with a weak D call TRBD1 (5 bases). Trimming removed 0 bases from V and 6 bases from J, with 9 bases in between. The CDR3 contains 13 residues. Germline lookup yields CDR1 SGHRS and CDR2 YFSETQ.

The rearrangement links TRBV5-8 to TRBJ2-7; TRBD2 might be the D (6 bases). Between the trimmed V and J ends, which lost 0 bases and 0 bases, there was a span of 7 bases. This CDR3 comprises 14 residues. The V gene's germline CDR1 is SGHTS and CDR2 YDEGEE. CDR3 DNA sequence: TGTGCCAGCAGCTTGGGGGACTTCTCCTACGAGCAGTACTTC. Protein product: CASSLGDFSYEQYF. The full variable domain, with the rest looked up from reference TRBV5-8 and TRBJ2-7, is EAGVTQSPTHLIKTRGQQATLRCSPISGHTSVYWYQQALGLGLQFLLWYDEGEERNRGNFPPRFSGRQFPNYSSELNVNALELEDSALYLCASSLGDFSYEQYFGPGTRLTVT.

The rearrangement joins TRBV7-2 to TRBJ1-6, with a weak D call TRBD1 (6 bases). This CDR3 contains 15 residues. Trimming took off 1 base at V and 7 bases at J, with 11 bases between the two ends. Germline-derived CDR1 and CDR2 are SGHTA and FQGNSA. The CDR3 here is CASSLGQVENSPLHF. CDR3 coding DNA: TGTGCCAGCAGCTTAGGACAGGTGGAAAATTCACCCCTCCACTTT. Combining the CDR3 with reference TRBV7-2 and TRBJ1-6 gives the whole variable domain GAGVSQSPSNKVTEKGKDVELRCDPISGHTALYWYRQSLGQGLEFLIYFQGNSAPDKSGLPSDRFSAERTGGSVSTLTIQRTQQEDSAVYLCASSLGQVENSPLHFGNGTRLTVT.

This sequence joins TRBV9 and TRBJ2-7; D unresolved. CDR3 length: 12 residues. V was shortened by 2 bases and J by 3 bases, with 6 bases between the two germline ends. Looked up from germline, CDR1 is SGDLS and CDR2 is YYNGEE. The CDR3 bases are TGTGCCAGCAGCGTCGTATTCTACGAGCAGTACTTC. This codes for CASSVVFYEQYF.

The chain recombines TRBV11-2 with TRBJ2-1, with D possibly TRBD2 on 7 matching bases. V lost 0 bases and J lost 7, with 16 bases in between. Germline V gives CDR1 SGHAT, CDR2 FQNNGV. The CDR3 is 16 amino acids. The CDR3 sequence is CASSLEGGAGANEQFF. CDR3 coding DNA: TGTGCCAGCAGCTTAGAGGGGGGGGCGGGCGCGAATGAGCAGTTCTTC.

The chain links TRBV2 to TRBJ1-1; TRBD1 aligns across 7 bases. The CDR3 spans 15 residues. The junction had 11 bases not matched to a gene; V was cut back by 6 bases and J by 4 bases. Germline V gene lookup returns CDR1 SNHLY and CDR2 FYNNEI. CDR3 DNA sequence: TGTGCCAGCAGGACCCTGACAGGGTTGGGCACTGAAGCTTTCTTT. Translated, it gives CASRTLTGLGTEAFF.

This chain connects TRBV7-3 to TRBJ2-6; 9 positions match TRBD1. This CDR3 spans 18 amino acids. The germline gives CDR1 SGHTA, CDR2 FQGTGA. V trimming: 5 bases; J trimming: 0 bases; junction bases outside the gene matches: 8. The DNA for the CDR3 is TGTGCCAGCAGCCTCACCGGGACAGGGCCCTCTGGGGCCAACGTCCTGACTTTC. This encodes CASSLTGTGPSGANVLTF.

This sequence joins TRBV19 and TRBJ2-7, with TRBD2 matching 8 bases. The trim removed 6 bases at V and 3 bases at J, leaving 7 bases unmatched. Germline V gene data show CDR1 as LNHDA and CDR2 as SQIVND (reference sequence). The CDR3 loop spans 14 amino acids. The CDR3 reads CASRGGTSGYEQYF. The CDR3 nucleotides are TGTGCCAGTAGAGGGGGGACTAGTGGCTACGAGCAGTACTTC.

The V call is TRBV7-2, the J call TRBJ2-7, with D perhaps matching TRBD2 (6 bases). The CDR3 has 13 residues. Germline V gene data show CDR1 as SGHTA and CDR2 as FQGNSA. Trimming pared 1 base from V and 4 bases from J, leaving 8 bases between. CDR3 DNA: TGTGCCAGCAGCTTAGGGCGGGAATACGAGCAGTACTTC. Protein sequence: CASSLGREYEQYF.

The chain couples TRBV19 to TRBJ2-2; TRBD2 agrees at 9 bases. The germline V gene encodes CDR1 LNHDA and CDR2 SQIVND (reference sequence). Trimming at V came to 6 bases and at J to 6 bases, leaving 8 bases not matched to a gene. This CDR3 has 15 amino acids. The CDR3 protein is CASRISGRLPGELFF. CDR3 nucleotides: TGTGCCAGTAGGATTAGCGGGAGATTGCCCGGGGAGCTGTTTTTT.

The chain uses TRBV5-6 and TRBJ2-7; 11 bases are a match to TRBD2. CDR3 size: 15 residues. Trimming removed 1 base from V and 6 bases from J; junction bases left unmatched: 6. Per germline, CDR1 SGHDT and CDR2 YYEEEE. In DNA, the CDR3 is TGTGCCAGCAGCTTGAGGACTAGCGGGCGAAGCGAGCAGTACTTC. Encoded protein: CASSLRTSGRSEQYF.

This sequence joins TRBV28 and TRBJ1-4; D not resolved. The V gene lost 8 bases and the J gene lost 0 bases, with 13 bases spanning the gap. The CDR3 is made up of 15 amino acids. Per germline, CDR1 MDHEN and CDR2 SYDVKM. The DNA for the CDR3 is TGTGCCAGCCGCGGGGAAGGAGCAACTAATGAAAAACTGTTTTTT. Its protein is CASRGEGATNEKLFF.

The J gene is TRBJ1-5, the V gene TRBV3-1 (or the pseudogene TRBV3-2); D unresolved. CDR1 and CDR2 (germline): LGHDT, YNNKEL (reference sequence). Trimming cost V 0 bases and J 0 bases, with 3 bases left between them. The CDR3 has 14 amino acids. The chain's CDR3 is CASSQDHSNQPQHF. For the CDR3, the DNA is TGTGCCAGCAGCCAAGACCATAGCAATCAGCCCCAGCATTTT.

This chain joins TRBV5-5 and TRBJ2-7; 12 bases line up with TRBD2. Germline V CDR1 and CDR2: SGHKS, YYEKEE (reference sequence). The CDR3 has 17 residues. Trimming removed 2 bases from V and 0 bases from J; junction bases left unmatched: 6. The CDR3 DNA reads TGTGCCAGCAGCTTAGCACTAGCGGGGGGAAGCTCCTACGAGCAGTACTTC. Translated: CASSLALAGGSSYEQYF.

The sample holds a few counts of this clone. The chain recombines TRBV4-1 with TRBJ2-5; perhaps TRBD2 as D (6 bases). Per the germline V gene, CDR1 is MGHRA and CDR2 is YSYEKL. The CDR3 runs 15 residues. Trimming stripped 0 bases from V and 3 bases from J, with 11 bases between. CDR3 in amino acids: CASSQDGTSEETQYF. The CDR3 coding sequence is TGCGCCAGCAGCCAAGATGGGACTTCGGAAGAGACCCAGTACTTC.

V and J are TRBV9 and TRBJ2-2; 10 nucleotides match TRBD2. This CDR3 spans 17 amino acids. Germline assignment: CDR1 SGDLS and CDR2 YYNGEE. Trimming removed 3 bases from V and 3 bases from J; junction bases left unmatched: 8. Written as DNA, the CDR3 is TGTGCCAGCAGCGCTACCAGCGGGGGGGCCGACACCGGGGAGCTGTTTTTT. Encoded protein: CASSATSGGADTGELFF.

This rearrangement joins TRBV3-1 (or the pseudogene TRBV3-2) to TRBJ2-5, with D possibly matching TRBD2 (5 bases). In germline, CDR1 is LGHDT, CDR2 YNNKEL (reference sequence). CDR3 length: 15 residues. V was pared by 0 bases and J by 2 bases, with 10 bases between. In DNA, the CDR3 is TGTGCCAGCAGCCAAGATCAATCGGGGCAAGAGACCCAGTACTTC. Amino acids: CASSQDQSGQETQYF.

The chain's CDR3 is CAISESPTENTEAFF. The DNA of the CDR3 is TGTGCCATCAGTGAGTCGCCGACAGAGAACACTGAAGCTTTCTTT. The chain combines TRBV10-3 with TRBJ1-1; tentative D call: TRBD1 (5 bases). This CDR3 contains 15 residues. V was clipped by 0 bases and J by 1 base, with 9 bases between them. Looked up from germline, CDR1 is ENHRY and CDR2 is SYGVKD.

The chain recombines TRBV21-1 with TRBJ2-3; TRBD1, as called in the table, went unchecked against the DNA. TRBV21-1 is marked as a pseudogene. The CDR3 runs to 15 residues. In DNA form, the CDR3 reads TGTGCCAGCAGCTCCCAGGACAGGGGCACAGATACGCAGTATTTT. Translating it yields CASSSQDRGTDTQYF.

The CDR3 DNA reads as TGTGCCAGCAGCTTAGACGGGGGGGACTACAATGAGCAGTTCTTC. Its protein is CASSLDGGDYNEQFF. This chain links TRBV11-2 with TRBJ2-1; 8 nucleotides agree with TRBD2. The germline gives CDR1 SGHAT, CDR2 FQNNGV. Unmatched junction bases numbered 1, after V lost 0 bases and J lost 3 bases. The CDR3 is 15 residues long.

The DNA for the CDR3 is TGTGCCTGGAAGACAGGGAGGCCCGCTGAAGCTTTCTTT. Protein: CAWKTGRPAEAFF. This chain joins TRBV30 and TRBJ1-1; 7 positions agree with TRBD1. The CDR3 is made up of 13 amino acids. Losses at the gene ends were 4 bases for V and 6 bases for J; bases not matched to a gene: 8. Germline CDR1 reads GTSNPN; CDR2 reads SVGIG (reference sequence).